This passage covers 13 T cell receptor beta chains from one sample sequenced in a study of long-term antiretroviral therapy in people with HIV. The immunoSEQ assay was v3.0, run at survey level. The method was immunoSEQ multiplex PCR; TCRdb's version includes in-frame clones alone and lacks a portion of them. The sample holds tens of thousands of clones; around 84% are singletons and the top ten take roughly a tenth. Source: unsorted PBMCs, taken 2.3 years after starting antiretroviral therapy. Every receptor here comes from a man between 40 and 49 years old with HIV.

The count of this clone is one. This chain uses TRBV29-1 with TRBJ1-2; tentatively, D is TRBD1 (5 bases). CDR1 and CDR2 (germline): SQVTM, ANQGSEA. V gave up 8 bases and J gave up 7 bases, with 17 bases separating them. The CDR3 has 12 residues. Written as DNA, the CDR3 is TGCAGCACAGACCCTCAGGGTGCTGGCTACACCTTC. This codes for CSTDPQGAGYTF.

V usage is TRBV4-2 and J usage is TRBJ2-3, with D possibly being TRBD2 (6 bases). Trimming removed 0 bases from V and 2 bases from J, with 12 bases in between. The CDR3 contains 16 residues. Germline V gene sequence: CDR1 LGHNA, CDR2 YNFKEQ. This CDR3 is CASSQDPSGYTDTQYF. The CDR3 DNA reads TGTGCCAGCAGCCAAGATCCCAGCGGGTACACAGATACGCAGTATTTT.

This clone was seen a single time. This chain joins TRBV27 and TRBJ2-1; TRBD1 agrees at 7 bases. The V segment lost 4 bases and the J segment 5 bases; nucleotides outside the gene matches: 20. Per germline, CDR1 MNHEY and CDR2 SMNVEV (reference sequence). The CDR3 extends over 19 amino acids. The CDR3 spells CASSSQGLIGDRRNNEQFF. The CDR3 DNA sequence: TGTGCCAGCAGTTCCCAAGGCCTGATCGGGGACAGAAGGAACAATGAGCAGTTCTTC.

The chain joins TRBV2 to TRBJ1-6, with 8 bases lining up with TRBD1. Per germline, CDR1 SNHLY and CDR2 FYNNEI. V was pared by 7 bases and J by 8 bases, with 7 bases of the junction left unmatched. The CDR3 is 14 amino acids. CDR3 loop: CASTVTGEYSPLHF. DNA of the CDR3: TGTGCCAGCACCGTGACAGGGGAGTATTCACCCCTCCACTTT.

The chain has TRBV2 and TRBJ1-1; no definite D call. The CDR3 sequence is 13 residues long. The germline V and J ends were trimmed by 6 bases and 3 bases, with 11 bases remaining between them. The germline gives CDR1 SNHLY, CDR2 FYNNEI. CDR3 region: CASRTTRDTEAFF. In DNA, the CDR3 is TGTGCCAGCAGGACTACCCGGGACACTGAAGCTTTCTTT.

The chain employs TRBV30 and TRBJ1-1; D call uncertain. Looked up from germline, CDR1 is GTSNPN and CDR2 is SVGIG (reference sequence). The CDR3 contains 11 residues. Trimming pared 0 bases from V and 8 bases from J, leaving 7 bases between. CDR3 sequence reads: CAWSVSREAFF. The CDR3 coding sequence is TGTGCCTGGAGTGTATCTAGGGAAGCTTTCTTT.

The CDR3, as DNA: TGTGCCAGCAGTTACTCGGGGTCGGGGACCTACGAGCAGTACTTC. Amino acids: CASSYSGSGTYEQYF. This chain uses TRBV6-5 with TRBJ2-7; a weak D match, TRBD2 (5 bases). From germline, CDR1 is MNHEY and CDR2 SVGAGI. V gave up 0 bases and J gave up 2 bases, with 11 bases separating them. The CDR3 loop spans 15 amino acids.

This clone was observed once. The chain combines TRBV9 with TRBJ2-7, with a weak D call TRBD1 (5 bases). This CDR3 comprises 13 residues. Trimming left V 6 bases short and J 3 bases short, with 13 bases between. CDR1 and CDR2 (germline): SGDLS, YYNGEE. CDR3 region: CASNVDSFYEQYF. The CDR3 nucleotides are TGTGCCAGCAATGTCGACAGTTTCTACGAGCAGTACTTC.

This chain links TRBV12-5 with TRBJ1-1; 8 nucleotides align to TRBD1. Germline V CDR1 and CDR2: LGHNT, FRNRAP. The CDR3 has 17 amino acids. With V trimmed by 2 bases and J by 5 bases, 13 bases remained unmatched. CDR3 loop: CASGLSGTGLQGTEAFF. In nucleotides, the CDR3 is TGTGCTAGTGGTTTGTCCGGGACAGGATTACAAGGAACTGAAGCTTTCTTT.

This chain joins TRBV30 and TRBJ2-3; D unresolved. CDR1 and CDR2 from the germline V gene are GTSNPN and SVGIG (reference sequence). The V end was cut by 2 bases, the J end by 6 bases, with 6 bases between. The CDR3 spans 11 residues. The CDR3 region is CAWSLGDTQYF. In nucleotides, the CDR3 is TGTGCCTGGAGTCTGGGGGATACGCAGTATTTT.

The chain links TRBV27 to TRBJ2-3; no definite D call. CDR1 and CDR2 (germline): MNHEY, SMNVEV (reference sequence). This CDR3 is 15 amino acids long. The V end lost 5 bases, the J end lost 4 bases, and 16 bases lay between the germline ends. The CDR3 bases are TGTGCCAGCAGTCCCATTAAAATTTGGGCAGATACGCAGTATTTT. This translates into CASSPIKIWADTQYF.

This clone appeared once. The chain uses TRBV6-5 and TRBJ2-7, with unresolved D. The CDR3 runs to 13 residues. Per the germline V gene, CDR1 is MNHEY and CDR2 is SVGAGI. The germline V and J ends were trimmed by 5 bases and 2 bases, with 10 bases remaining between them. CDR3 region: CASSTFFPYEQYF. CDR3 DNA: TGTGCCAGCAGTACATTCTTCCCCTACGAGCAGTACTTC.

The chain joins TRBV2 to TRBJ2-1, with D tentatively TRBD1 or TRBD2 (6 bases each). The germline V gene encodes CDR1 SNHLY and CDR2 FYNNEI. V shed 7 bases and J shed 0 bases, with 13 bases lying between them. This CDR3 comprises 15 residues. As DNA, the CDR3 is TGTGCCAGCACCGGGGGCGGTAGCTCCTACAATGAGCAGTTCTTC. It encodes CASTGGGSSYNEQFF.